This TCR beta chain was recorded in a study of T-cell reconstitution after alpha-beta-depleted transplantation in children. This clonotype was observed many times. Preparation of the TCRbeta library involved a method that used unique molecular identifiers. TCRdb passed the PCR reads through MiXCR, listing each CDR3 protein once. The sample holds roughly 500,000 distinct CDR3 sequences; under 15% are singletons and the top ten take around 6.1%. Material: PBMCs from the stem cell graft donor, obtained from the stem cell graft. This sequence was found in a human donor who donated a stem cell graft to a child with combined immunodeficiency.

The CDR3 sequence is CSVEDDRVDTQYF. CDR3 bases: TGCAGCGTTGAAGATGACAGGGTTGATACGCAGTATTTT. The J gene is TRBJ2-3, the V gene TRBV29-1; 7 nucleotides agree with TRBD1. Germline trimming cut 0 bases from V and 6 bases from J; bases unmatched to any gene: 3. Germline CDR1 and CDR2: SQVTM and ANQGSEA. This CDR3 has 13 residues.